Below are 22 T cell receptor beta chains sequenced from a single sample in a study of cytomegalovirus exposure and HLA in healthy donors. The study ran its PCR with 60 Vbeta and 13 Jbeta primers. Sequencing was performed with immunoSEQ multiplex PCR; in TCRdb, only in-frame clones are kept and a portion is missing. Among about 140,000 clones listed, about 78% were seen once. The sample was PBMCs. The receptors come from a man younger than 30 in good health and CMV-seronegative.

The chain couples TRBV6-5 to TRBJ2-2; the D gene is possibly TRBD2 (6 bases). The V gene lost 5 bases and the J gene lost 5 bases, with 12 bases spanning the gap. CDR3 size: 14 residues. Germline lookup yields CDR1 MNHEY and CDR2 SVGAGI. CDR3 nucleotide sequence: TGTGCCAGCAGTCCCTTTGGGGGGACCGGGGAGCTGTTTTTT. Translation gives CASSPFGGTGELFF.

The chain couples TRBV5-1 to TRBJ1-5; tentatively, D is TRBD1 (5 bases). Trimming cost V 0 bases and J 3 bases, with 7 bases left between them. The CDR3 covers 14 residues. Germline-derived CDR1 and CDR2 are SGHRS and YFSETQ. This chain's CDR3 is CASSLEGHNQPQHF. In DNA form, the CDR3 reads TGCGCCAGCAGCTTGGAGGGGCACAATCAGCCCCAGCATTTT.

The chain combines TRBV6-5 with TRBJ1-4; D ambiguous. The CDR3 spans 14 residues. The germline gives CDR1 MNHEY, CDR2 SVGAGI. V lost 5 bases and J lost 4, with 11 bases in between. Here the CDR3 DNA reads TGTGCCAGCAGTAACGGGGTGTTTAATGAAAAACTGTTTTTT. Protein: CASSNGVFNEKLFF.

The chain employs TRBV5-5 and TRBJ2-4; 7 bases are a match to TRBD1. This CDR3 spans 16 amino acids. Losses at the gene ends were 3 bases for V and 0 bases for J; bases not matched to a gene: 6. Per the germline V gene, CDR1 is SGHKS and CDR2 is YYEKEE (reference sequence). The CDR3 loop is CASSWGQQLAKNIQYF. Here the CDR3 DNA reads TGTGCCAGCAGCTGGGGACAGCAACTAGCCAAAAACATTCAGTACTTC.

The chain joins TRBV7-8 to TRBJ1-5; D not certain. V gave up 2 bases and J gave up 0 bases, with 11 bases separating them. Germline V CDR1 and CDR2: SGHVS, FQNEAQ. The CDR3 runs 16 residues. The CDR3 reads CASSLLAGDSNQPQHF. The CDR3 nucleotides are TGTGCCAGCAGCTTATTAGCGGGAGATAGCAATCAGCCCCAGCATTTT.

The rearrangement uses TRBV7-9 and TRBJ1-2; 8 positions match TRBD1. J gave up 7 bases and V 4 bases, and 5 bases lay outside the gene matches. The CDR3 length is 13 residues. Looked up from germline, CDR1 is SEHNR and CDR2 is FQNEAQ (reference sequence). This CDR3 reads CASSSTGVGGYTF. The CDR3 bases are TGTGCCAGCAGCTCGACAGGGGTCGGTGGCTACACCTTC. The whole variable domain, filled in from reference TRBV7-9 and TRBJ1-2, reads DTGVSQNPRHKITKRGQNVTFRCDPISEHNRLYWYRQTLGQGPEFLTYFQNEAQLEKSRLLSDRFSAERPKGSFSTLEIQRTEQGDSAMYLCASSSTGVGGYTFGSGTRLTVV.

V is TRBV19 and J is TRBJ1-1, with D perhaps matching TRBD1 (5 bases). The V gene's germline CDR1 is LNHDA and CDR2 SQIVND (reference sequence). The germline V and J ends were trimmed by 5 bases and 0 bases, with 16 bases remaining between them. The CDR3 extends over 16 amino acids. The CDR3 DNA is TGTGCCAGTAGTGCACGACAGAGCCTTATGAACACTGAAGCTTTCTTT. It specifies CASSARQSLMNTEAFF.

The chain has TRBV9 and TRBJ2-5; 7 bases are a match to TRBD1. CDR1 and CDR2 (germline): SGDLS, YYNGEE. This CDR3 comprises 16 residues. V dropped 3 bases and J dropped 5; count of bases not matched to a gene: 13. The CDR3: CASSGLGQVLGETQYF. Written as DNA, the CDR3 is TGTGCCAGCAGCGGGCTAGGACAGGTACTGGGGGAGACCCAGTACTTC.

J is TRBJ2-7 and V is TRBV6-1, with D possibly TRBD1 on 6 matching bases. The CDR3 has 14 amino acids. V was shortened by 2 bases and J by 3 bases, with 11 bases between the two germline ends. Germline CDR1 is MNHNS and CDR2 is SASEGT. CDR3 sequence: CASSEMQGYYEQYF. The CDR3, as DNA: TGTGCCAGCAGTGAAATGCAGGGGTACTACGAGCAGTACTTC.

The genes are TRBV27 and TRBJ2-7; the match to TRBD1 covers 7 bases. This CDR3 contains 17 residues. V gave up 5 bases and J gave up 3 bases; unmatched junction bases: 16. Germline values: CDR1 MNHEY, CDR2 SMNVEV (reference sequence). The DNA for the CDR3 is TGTGCCAGCAGTCTCTTAATAACGGGACAGATGTTCTACGAGCAGTACTTC. Translating it yields CASSLLITGQMFYEQYF.

Points on this clone: This sample also contains other DNA sequences that code for the same CDR3. The genes are TRBV28 and TRBJ2-3, with D tentatively TRBD2 (5 bases). V dropped 3 bases and J dropped 3 bases, with 10 bases sitting between them. CDR3 length equals 14 residues. Germline V gene sequence: CDR1 MDHEN, CDR2 SYDVKM. The CDR3 region has the DNA TGTGCCAGCAGTTTTCTCTCGGGAACAGATACGCAGTATTTT. It codes for CASSFLSGTDTQYF.

In DNA form, the CDR3 reads TGCGCCAGCAGCTCTCGGACTAGCGGGAGCTCCGGGGAGCTGTTTTTT. Translation gives CASSSRTSGSSGELFF. This chain connects TRBV4-1 to TRBJ2-2, with 13 bases matching TRBD2. This CDR3 has 16 residues. The germline V gene has CDR1 MGHRA and CDR2 YSYEKL. The ends lost 5 bases at V and 6 bases at J; junction bases unmatched: 6.

This chain joins TRBV5-4 and TRBJ2-2, with 9 bases matching TRBD2. Germline V lookup: CDR1 SGHNT, CDR2 YYREEE (reference sequence). The CDR3 contains 16 residues. V lost 2 bases to trimming and J lost 3 bases; unmatched junction nucleotides: 5. This CDR3 reads CASSLGGRVDTGELFF. The DNA of the CDR3 is TGTGCCAGCAGCTTAGGCGGGAGGGTGGACACCGGGGAGCTGTTTTTT.

The V and J genes are TRBV10-1 and TRBJ2-5; D possibly corresponds to TRBD1 (6 bases). Germline V gene data show CDR1 as WNHNN and CDR2 as SYGVQD (reference sequence). The CDR3 sequence is 15 residues long. Trimming pared 8 bases from V and 2 bases from J, leaving 18 bases between. The CDR3 loop is CASSGSGHSQETQYF. In nucleotides, the CDR3 is TGCGCCAGCTCCGGTTCGGGACACTCACAAGAGACCCAGTACTTC.

In its sample, this clone was seen a few times. Distinct nucleotide sequences in the sample also encode this CDR3. The chain has TRBV5-4 and TRBJ1-1, with 7 nucleotides matching TRBD1. The germline gives CDR1 SGHNT, CDR2 YYREEE (reference sequence). The CDR3 totals 14 residues. Trimming at V came to 0 bases and at J to 5 bases, leaving 4 bases not matched to a gene. The CDR3, as DNA: TGTGCCAGCAGCTTGGGACAGGGTGGGACTGAAGCTTTCTTT. Protein product: CASSLGQGGTEAFF.

The chain has TRBV5-1 and TRBJ2-7; a possible D gene is TRBD1 (5 bases). Germline lookup yields CDR1 SGHRS and CDR2 YFSETQ. V dropped 7 bases and J dropped 3 bases, with 8 bases sitting between them. This CDR3 contains 11 residues. In DNA form, the CDR3 reads TGCGCCAGCGGGCAGGGCTACGAGCAGTACTTC. Translation gives CASGQGYEQYF.

The V call is TRBV7-9, the J call TRBJ2-2; D is possibly TRBD1 (5 bases). Trimming shortened V by 5 bases and J by 2 bases, and 9 bases separated the two germline ends. The germline gives CDR1 SEHNR, CDR2 FQNEAQ (reference sequence). This CDR3 has 14 amino acids. The chain's CDR3 is CASSRDSNTGELFF. CDR3 sequence (DNA): TGTGCCAGCAGCCGCGACAGTAACACCGGGGAGCTGTTTTTT.

The chain joins TRBV6-1 to TRBJ2-7; maybe TRBD1 (6 bases). The CDR3 loop spans 14 amino acids. The V end lost 4 bases, the J end lost 4 bases, and 14 bases lay between the germline ends. CDR1 is MNHNS, CDR2 SASEGT, per germline. CDR3: CASSGETGKYEQYF. The CDR3, as DNA: TGTGCCAGCAGTGGAGAAACAGGGAAGTACGAGCAGTACTTC.

The genes are TRBV6-5 and TRBJ1-1, with D possibly matching TRBD1 (5 bases). V was trimmed by 7 bases and J by 1 base, leaving 10 bases between them. Germline CDR1 MNHEY, CDR2 SVGAGI. The length of the CDR3 is 13 residues. CDR3 amino acids: CASTDRTNTEAFF. CDR3 DNA: TGTGCCAGCACCGACAGAACGAACACTGAAGCTTTCTTT.

The chain carries TRBV6-1 and TRBJ2-3; TRBD1 agrees at 7 bases. The CDR3 totals 15 residues. V trimming: 5 bases; J trimming: 6 bases; junction bases outside the gene matches: 11. Germline-derived CDR1 and CDR2 are MNHNS and SASEGT. CDR3 bases: TGTGCCAGCAGTCGACAGGGTCCCCTGCCCGATACGCAGTATTTT. This sequence encodes CASSRQGPLPDTQYF.

CDR3 nucleotide sequence: TGTGCCAGCAGCTGGGGGACTAGCGGGAGCAATGAGCAGTTCTTC. Translating it yields CASSWGTSGSNEQFF. V is TRBV5-4 and J is TRBJ2-1; 14 bases are shared with TRBD2. CDR3 length equals 15 residues. V shed 3 bases and J 6 bases; nucleotides not matched to a gene: 2. Germline V gene data show CDR1 as SGHNT and CDR2 as YYREEE (reference sequence).

The gene calls are TRBV29-1 and TRBJ1-1; 10 bases align to TRBD1. The germline gives CDR1 SQVTM, CDR2 ANQGSEA. The CDR3 is made up of 13 amino acids. The V segment lost 7 bases and the J segment 3 bases; nucleotides outside the gene matches: 5. The CDR3 nucleotides read TGCAGCGCCGGACAGGGGGAGTACACTGAAGCTTTCTTT. This codes for CSAGQGEYTEAFF.